The 15 T cell receptor beta chains presented below share a single source sample, sequenced in a study of vaccination and CD4 T cells after COVID-19. Cultured CD4+ T cell DNA underwent sequencing with the Oncomine TCR Beta short-read assay. TCRdb redid the calling of the PCR reads with MiXCR, one entry per CDR3 protein. The table shows approximately 14,000 distinct CDR3 sequences, with approximately 35% occurring only once. Regarding treatment: approximately nine-day PBMC culture with coronavirus spike peptide pools or control peptides (ViraFEST assay). These receptors have no known antigen. Sequencing used cultured CD4+ T cells from blood. These receptor sequences come from a human donor with COVID-19.

This clonotype appeared a few times. The chain links TRBV6-1 to TRBJ1-1, with D hard to call. Between the trimmed V and J ends, which lost 6 bases and 0 bases, there was a span of 23 bases. Germline V gene data show CDR1 as MNHNS and CDR2 as SASEGT. This CDR3 is 18 amino acids long. CDR3 region: CASRTPTFAEKLNTEAFF. In DNA form, the CDR3 reads TGTGCCAGCAGGACCCCGACTTTTGCAGAAAAACTGAACACTGAAGCTTTCTTT.

This clonotype was found a few times. This chain uses TRBV7-2 with TRBJ2-5, with D possibly TRBD1 on 5 matching bases. The CDR3 extends over 13 amino acids. V was clipped by 3 bases and J by 4 bases, with 9 bases between them. Germline V gives CDR1 SGHTA, CDR2 FQGNSA. CDR3 sequence reads: CASSFDQGETQYF. CDR3 nucleotides: TGTGCCAGCAGCTTCGATCAGGGAGAGACCCAGTACTTC.

This clonotype turned up a few times. The genes are TRBV5-1 and TRBJ1-2; the D gene is possibly TRBD1 (6 bases). From germline, CDR1 is SGHRS and CDR2 YFSETQ. V gave up 4 bases and J gave up 8 bases, with 15 bases separating them. This CDR3 region has 13 residues. The CDR3 nucleotides are TGCGCCAGCAGCAGCGGACAGCGGTTGGGCTACACCTTC. It yields the protein CASSSGQRLGYTF.

This clonotype has just a few counts. This chain links TRBV5-1 with TRBJ2-7, with TRBD2 matching over 7 bases. The ends lost 4 bases at V and 0 bases at J; junction bases unmatched: 4. Germline CDR1 SGHRS, CDR2 YFSETQ. The CDR3 contains 14 residues. CDR3 region: CASSPERGSYEQYF. DNA for the CDR3: TGCGCCAGCAGCCCAGAGCGGGGCTCCTACGAGCAGTACTTC.

The J gene is TRBJ2-7, the V gene TRBV28; 7 bases align to TRBD1. There are 17 residues in the CDR3. Trimming at V came to 5 bases and at J to 0 bases, leaving 13 bases not matched to a gene. Germline V CDR1 and CDR2: MDHEN, SYDVKM. For the CDR3, the DNA is TGTGCCAGCAGTCCCCCTGGTACAGGGGCGAACTCCTACGAGCAGTACTTC. It translates to CASSPPGTGANSYEQYF.

This clonotype was found a few times. The chain uses TRBV10-1 and TRBJ2-3; TRBD2 might be the D (5 bases). Germline CDR1 WNHNN, CDR2 SYGVQD (reference sequence). The CDR3 is made up of 17 amino acids. Trimming stripped 7 bases from V and 0 bases from J, with 20 bases between. CDR3 in DNA: TGCGCCAGCACAAGGCCACTAGACTCCACTAGCACAGATACGCAGTATTTT. Protein sequence: CASTRPLDSTSTDTQYF.

In this sample, this clonotype turned up a few times. The DNA of the CDR3 is TGTGCCAGCATGGAGGAACTCAATCAGCCCCAGCATTTT. It is translated as CASMEELNQPQHF. The genes are TRBV12-3 or TRBV12-4 and TRBJ1-5; D not certain. Trimming removed 7 bases from V and 3 bases from J, with 10 bases in between. The CDR3 totals 13 residues.

The chain employs TRBV20-1 and TRBJ2-1; TRBD2 is a possible D gene (5 bases). Trimming stripped 3 bases from V and 6 bases from J, with 12 bases between. CDR1 DFQATT and CDR2 SNEGSKA come from the germline V gene (reference sequence). The CDR3 totals 13 residues. CDR3 residues: CSASAGVPNEQFF. CDR3 DNA sequence: TGCAGTGCTAGTGCCGGGGTTCCCAATGAGCAGTTCTTC.

This clonotype has only a few counts. J is TRBJ1-1 and V is TRBV2; D perhaps matches TRBD1 (5 bases). Germline V lookup: CDR1 SNHLY, CDR2 FYNNEI. The CDR3 has 14 amino acids. V lost 2 bases and J 1 base, leaving 8 bases between the germline ends. CDR3 in DNA: TGTGCCAGCAGTGAAAGGCAGGGGAACACTGAAGCTTTCTTT. Translated: CASSERQGNTEAFF.

The gene calls are TRBV19 and TRBJ1-5; TRBD1 matches 7 bases. This CDR3 is 14 amino acids long. CDR1 and CDR2 (germline): LNHDA, SQIVND (reference sequence). V gave up 8 bases and J gave up 3 bases; unmatched junction bases: 7. This CDR3 reads CASWVGQANQPQHF. As DNA, the CDR3 is TGTGCCAGTTGGGTCGGACAGGCCAATCAGCCCCAGCATTTT.

V usage is TRBV4-1 and J usage is TRBJ1-6; D might be TRBD1 (5 bases). CDR1 is MGHRA and CDR2 is YSYEKL in the germline V gene. V lost 5 bases, J lost 7 bases, and 18 bases lay in between. The CDR3 length is 16 residues. CDR3 sequence reads: CASSDHTGTPNSPLHF. The DNA of the CDR3 is TGCGCCAGCAGCGACCACACCGGGACGCCCAATTCACCCCTCCACTTT.

This chain joins TRBV10-3 and TRBJ2-3; possibly TRBD1 or TRBD2 for D (5 bases each). The germline CDR1 and CDR2 sequences are ENHRY and SYGVKD. CDR3 length equals 14 residues. The V end lost 7 bases, the J end lost 0 bases, and 11 bases lay between the germline ends. CDR3 region: CAINGDGSTDTQYF. In DNA, the CDR3 is TGTGCCATCAACGGGGACGGCAGCACAGATACGCAGTATTTT.

The genes are TRBV20-1 and TRBJ2-7, with unresolved D. CDR1 and CDR2 (germline): DFQATT, SNEGSKA (reference sequence). This CDR3 comprises 12 residues. The V and J ends lost 3 bases and 7 bases respectively, with 13 bases between them. The CDR3 here is CSARPRAFEQYF. The DNA for the CDR3 is TGCAGTGCTAGGCCTAGAGCGTTTGAGCAGTACTTC.

The genes are TRBV3-1 and TRBJ1-2; possible D gene TRBD1, 5 bases. CDR1 and CDR2 (germline): LGHDT, YNNKEL (reference sequence). The CDR3 sequence is 14 residues long. V gave up 8 bases and J gave up 2 bases, with 15 bases separating them. The CDR3 protein is CASSPQGGNYGYTF. The CDR3 coding sequence is TGTGCCAGCTCTCCCCAGGGCGGCAACTATGGCTACACCTTC.

This clonotype was observed a handful of times. The chain links TRBV6-1 to TRBJ1-6; TRBD1 aligns across 9 bases. Germline V gene lookup returns CDR1 MNHNS and CDR2 SASEGT. The CDR3 sequence is 13 residues long. V shed 7 bases, J shed 8 bases, and the junction held 3 bases outside the gene matches. This CDR3 is CASIDRGDSPLHF. For the CDR3, the DNA is TGTGCCAGCATTGACAGGGGGGATTCACCCCTCCACTTT.